The next 30 T cell receptor beta chains were all read from a single sample in a study of T cell responses to AZD1222 COVID-19 vaccine. Some clones are missing from TCRdb's copy, which holds only in-frame ones; the method was immunoSEQ multiplex PCR. Of 55,000 to 80,000 clones listed, 80% to 90% are singletons. The sequences come from peripheral blood, collected 28 days after the second AZD1222 dose. The receptor set was obtained from an adult who received the AZD1222 COVID-19 vaccine.

The chain recombines TRBV29-1 with TRBJ2-5, with no clear D. Germline V gene lookup returns CDR1 SQVTM and CDR2 ANQGSEA. V lost 5 bases and J lost 3, with 13 bases in between. The CDR3 covers 13 residues. CDR3 amino acids: CSVRGTAEETQYF. Written as DNA, the CDR3 is TGCAGCGTTCGAGGTACCGCTGAAGAGACCCAGTACTTC.

The chain combines TRBV20-1 with TRBJ2-7, with D unclear. The CDR3 is 11 residues long. Germline values: CDR1 DFQATT, CDR2 SNEGSKA (reference sequence). Deletions cut 7 bases from V and 0 bases from J, with 7 bases between. The CDR3, as DNA: TGCAGTGGAGGCTCCTCCTACGAGCAGTACTTC. Translated, it gives CSGGSSYEQYF.

This clone was found a few times. The rearrangement links TRBV12-3 or TRBV12-4 to TRBJ2-7; D call uncertain. V was cut by 3 bases and J by 3 bases, with 6 bases left in between. The CDR3 contains 12 residues. CDR3 amino acids: CASSLIHYEQYF. The CDR3, as DNA: TGTGCCAGCAGTTTGATCCACTACGAGCAGTACTTC.

This chain links TRBV27 with TRBJ1-2; 7 positions agree with TRBD1. Trimming removed 4 bases from V and 7 bases from J; junction bases left unmatched: 3. This CDR3 has 12 residues. Germline CDR1 is MNHEY and CDR2 is SMNVEV (reference sequence). The CDR3 spells CASSSHRGGYTF. CDR3 DNA: TGTGCCAGCAGTTCCCACAGGGGTGGCTACACCTTC.

Points on this clone: The same CDR3 also results from other DNA sequences found in this sample. The chain joins TRBV3-1 (or the pseudogene TRBV3-2) to TRBJ1-1; D is undetermined. The CDR3 extends over 14 amino acids. Trimming removed 2 bases from V and 1 base from J, with 8 bases in between. In germline, CDR1 is LGHDT, CDR2 YNNKEL (reference sequence). CDR3 loop: CASSQRQSNTEAFF. The CDR3, as DNA: TGTGCCAGCAGCCAACGGCAGTCGAACACTGAAGCTTTCTTT.

This rearrangement joins TRBV19 to TRBJ2-7; D tentatively fits TRBD1 or TRBD2 (5 bases each). V lost 5 bases and J lost 3, with 14 bases in between. Germline loops: CDR1 LNHDA, CDR2 SQIVND (reference sequence). The CDR3 extends over 14 amino acids. CDR3 residues: CASSRDHPRYEQYF. In DNA, the CDR3 is TGTGCCAGTAGTCGGGACCATCCTCGCTACGAGCAGTACTTC.

This chain links TRBV10-3 with TRBJ1-2; perhaps TRBD1 as D (6 bases). Trimming cost V 8 bases and J 8 bases, with 27 bases left between them. CDR1 ENHRY and CDR2 SYGVKD come from the germline V gene. The CDR3 is 16 residues long. DNA for the CDR3: TGTGCCATCCGTCGGGCGGCGTCCGACGTGGGGGGCGGCTACACCTTC. The encoded protein is CAIRRAASDVGGGYTF.

This chain joins TRBV29-1 and TRBJ1-1; D is unresolved. CDR1 is SQVTM, CDR2 ANQGSEA, per germline. Trimming stripped 4 bases from V and 1 base from J, with 10 bases between. The CDR3 spans 13 residues. The CDR3 DNA reads TGCAGCGTTGCCATGGTTCCGAACACTGAAGCTTTCTTT. Protein: CSVAMVPNTEAFF.

This clone was observed a handful of times. The chain combines TRBV7-9 with TRBJ2-2; perhaps D is TRBD1 or TRBD2 (6 bases each). Looked up from germline, CDR1 is SEHNR and CDR2 is FQNEAQ (reference sequence). The CDR3 spans 16 residues. V gave up 10 bases and J gave up 2 bases, with 20 bases separating them. This CDR3 reads CATVRGGIQNTGELFF. The CDR3 DNA reads TGTGCCACCGTCAGAGGGGGGATCCAAAACACCGGGGAGCTGTTTTTT.

The J gene is TRBJ1-2, the V gene TRBV28, with 7 bases matching TRBD1. V was clipped by 6 bases and J by 4 bases; unmatched bases: 17. The CDR3 totals 17 residues. CDR1 is MDHEN, CDR2 SYDVKM, per germline. Here the CDR3 reads CASSSPTTGRVSYGYTF. The DNA for the CDR3 is TGTGCCAGCAGCTCACCGACGACAGGGCGGGTGAGCTATGGCTACACCTTC.

The gene calls are TRBV27 and TRBJ2-5, with TRBD2 as a possible D gene (6 bases). Germline V gene lookup returns CDR1 MNHEY and CDR2 SMNVEV (reference sequence). This CDR3 comprises 17 residues. V lost 6 bases and J 2 bases, leaving 22 bases between the germline ends. CDR3 DNA sequence: TGTGCCAGCAGGGGGACCGGGAGCCACCCCGGTCAAGAGACCCAGTACTTC. It encodes CASRGTGSHPGQETQYF.

The V call is TRBV27, the J call TRBJ2-4, with D hard to call. Between the trimmed V and J ends, which lost 4 bases and 6 bases, there was a span of 16 bases. The CDR3 sequence is 15 residues long. In germline, CDR1 is MNHEY, CDR2 SMNVEV (reference sequence). CDR3 protein: CASSSDTTLRNIQYF. The CDR3 coding sequence is TGTGCCAGCAGTTCCGACACCACACTCCGAAACATTCAGTACTTC.

The V gene is TRBV27, the J gene TRBJ1-2; tentative D call: TRBD1 (6 bases). The CDR3 is made up of 14 amino acids. Germline CDR1 and CDR2: MNHEY and SMNVEV (reference sequence). Trimming removed 2 bases at V and 7 bases at J, with 14 bases between. CDR3 residues: CASSLRGGTGGYTF. Written as DNA, the CDR3 is TGTGCCAGCAGTTTACGAGGGGGGACGGGTGGCTACACCTTC.

The genes are TRBV6-1 and TRBJ2-2; no firm D call. Germline-derived CDR1 and CDR2 are MNHNS and SASEGT. The CDR3 sequence is 15 residues long. Trimming cost V 0 bases and J 6 bases, with 11 bases left between them. CDR3 nucleotides: TGTGCCAGCAGTGAAGCACTCCTAGAGGCCGGGGAGCTGTTTTTT. As protein: CASSEALLEAGELFF.

This clone is categorized as medium-sized. The chain links TRBV11-2 to TRBJ2-5; TRBD2 matches 7 bases. The CDR3 length is 15 residues. Germline V gene data show CDR1 as SGHAT and CDR2 as FQNNGV. Trimming removed 5 bases from V and 4 bases from J; junction bases left unmatched: 10. The CDR3 loop is CASSMGGSGLETQYF. DNA of the CDR3: TGTGCCAGCAGCATGGGGGGGAGTGGACTAGAGACCCAGTACTTC.

The chain combines TRBV10-3 with TRBJ2-2, with D maybe TRBD2 (5 bases). The germline V and J ends were trimmed by 4 bases and 3 bases, with 12 bases remaining between them. CDR1 is ENHRY, CDR2 SYGVKD, per germline. This CDR3 is 15 amino acids long. The CDR3 sequence is CAISGKGRDTGELFF. Here the CDR3 DNA reads TGTGCCATCAGTGGTAAAGGGCGGGACACCGGGGAGCTGTTTTTT.

CDR3 coding DNA: TGTGCCAGCAGTATGGGACAGTCAATCTCCTATAATTCACCCCTCCACTTT. This sequence encodes CASSMGQSISYNSPLHF. The V call is TRBV27, the J call TRBJ1-6; TRBD1 aligns across 7 bases. The CDR3 extends over 17 amino acids. The germline CDR1 and CDR2 sequences are MNHEY and SMNVEV (reference sequence). After removal of 5 bases from V and 0 bases from J, the junction contained 7 bases not matched to a gene.

The chain is built from TRBV10-3 and TRBJ2-1, with D perhaps TRBD1 or TRBD2 (6 bases each). The germline gives CDR1 ENHRY, CDR2 SYGVKD. This CDR3 spans 14 amino acids. Deletions cut 10 bases from V and 0 bases from J, with 13 bases between. Here the CDR3 DNA reads TGTGCCACGGGGGCTTTAAGCTCCTACAATGAGCAGTTCTTC. The encoded protein is CATGALSSYNEQFF.

This chain connects TRBV11-1 to TRBJ1-6; 11 nucleotides line up with TRBD1. This CDR3 contains 14 residues. Trimming took 4 bases from V and 9 from J; bases not matched to a gene: 2. Germline V gene lookup returns CDR1 SGHAT and CDR2 FQDESV (reference sequence). The CDR3 DNA follows: TGTGCCAGCAGCTCGGGACAGGGGGTTTCACCCCTCCACTTT. Translated, it gives CASSSGQGVSPLHF. The full variable domain, with the rest looked up from reference TRBV11-1 and TRBJ1-6, is EAEVAQSPRYKITEKSQAVAFWCDPISGHATLYWYRQILGQGPELLVQFQDESVVDDSQLPKDRFSAERLKGVDSTLKIQPAELGDSAMYLCASSSGQGVSPLHFGNGTRLTVT.

By sample share, this clone is medium-sized. The gene calls are TRBV28 and TRBJ2-6, with no clear D. Germline V gives CDR1 MDHEN, CDR2 SYDVKM. Deletions cut 6 bases from V and 2 bases from J, with 8 bases between. The CDR3 sequence is 14 residues long. The CDR3 is CASRWLAGANVLTF. Written as DNA, the CDR3 is TGTGCCAGCAGGTGGCTGGCTGGGGCCAACGTCCTGACTTTC.

This clone was seen a single time. The chain couples TRBV7-9 to TRBJ2-7, with TRBD2 matching 7 bases. V shed 1 base and J 2 bases; nucleotides not matched to a gene: 8. Germline lookup yields CDR1 SEHNR and CDR2 FQNEAQ (reference sequence). The CDR3 loop spans 16 amino acids. The CDR3 coding sequence is TGTGCCAGCAGCTTAGATCCGCGGGAGTTAGCCTACGAGCAGTACTTC. Protein: CASSLDPRELAYEQYF.

This clone was picked up a small number of times. The chain has TRBV19 and TRBJ1-1, with 8 bases fitting TRBD1. Looked up from germline, CDR1 is LNHDA and CDR2 is SQIVND (reference sequence). This CDR3 is built from 15 residues. V was pared by 7 bases and J by 5 bases, with 12 bases of the junction left unmatched. This CDR3 reads CASTMVQGGYTEAFF. CDR3 bases: TGTGCCAGTACAATGGTACAGGGGGGTTATACTGAAGCTTTCTTT.

This chain joins TRBV6-5 and TRBJ1-2; 7 bases align to TRBD1. The CDR3 loop spans 15 amino acids. The germline V gene encodes CDR1 MNHEY and CDR2 SVGAGI. V shed 6 bases and J 3 bases; nucleotides not matched to a gene: 10. The CDR3 is CASSSDRDGYYGYTF. CDR3 bases: TGTGCCAGCAGCTCAGACAGGGATGGGTACTATGGCTACACCTTC.

The rearrangement joins TRBV19 to TRBJ1-1; TRBD1 is a possible D gene (5 bases). Trimming stripped 1 base from V and 0 bases from J, with 9 bases between. The germline V gene encodes CDR1 LNHDA and CDR2 SQIVND (reference sequence). There are 15 residues in the CDR3. The CDR3 sequence is CASSIVQTVNTEAFF. CDR3 DNA: TGTGCCAGTAGTATAGTTCAGACAGTGAACACTGAAGCTTTCTTT.

The rearrangement links TRBV20-1 to TRBJ1-2, with 8 bases identical to TRBD1. CDR1 DFQATT and CDR2 SNEGSKA come from the germline V gene (reference sequence). The trim removed 3 bases at V and 4 bases at J, leaving 10 bases unmatched. CDR3 size: 15 residues. The CDR3 DNA reads as TGCAGTGCTAGTGGCATAAGACAGGGGATCTATGGCTACACCTTC. This sequence encodes CSASGIRQGIYGYTF.

The chain uses TRBV6-5 and TRBJ2-5; D unclear. The CDR3 length is 15 residues. Trimming removed 0 bases at V and 2 bases at J, with 10 bases between. Germline V gives CDR1 MNHEY, CDR2 SVGAGI. CDR3: CASSYSFQVQETQYF. In DNA form, the CDR3 reads TGTGCCAGCAGTTACTCTTTCCAGGTACAAGAGACCCAGTACTTC.

V and J are TRBV29-1 and TRBJ1-3; D is possibly TRBD1 (6 bases). Germline values: CDR1 SQVTM, CDR2 ANQGSEA. V was pared by 7 bases and J by 0 bases, with 16 bases between. The CDR3 runs to 15 residues. The CDR3 protein is CSAGQYRDSGNTIYF. CDR3 DNA sequence: TGCAGCGCAGGACAGTATAGGGACTCTGGAAACACCATATATTTT. The full variable domain, in which reference TRBV29-1 and TRBJ1-3 provide the parts outside the CDR3, is SAVISQKPSRDICQRGTSLTIQCQVDSQVTMMFWYRQQPGQSLTLIATANQGSEATYESGFVIDKFPISRPNLTFSTLTVSNMSPEDSSIYLCSAGQYRDSGNTIYFGEGSWLTVV.

The genes are TRBV28 and TRBJ2-5; tentative D call: TRBD1 (6 bases). Germline values: CDR1 MDHEN, CDR2 SYDVKM. V dropped 5 bases and J dropped 5 bases, with 18 bases sitting between them. There are 15 residues in the CDR3. CDR3 sequence: CASSLSQQGFETQYF. The CDR3 DNA sequence: TGTGCCAGCAGTCTCAGTCAACAGGGTTTCGAGACCCAGTACTTC.

The V gene is TRBV6-5, the J gene TRBJ2-5; D gene unclear. Germline loops: CDR1 MNHEY, CDR2 SVGAGI. The germline V and J ends were trimmed by 6 bases and 2 bases, with 10 bases remaining between them. The CDR3 extends over 13 amino acids. This CDR3 is CASSPKHQETQYF. The DNA for the CDR3 is TGTGCCAGCAGCCCAAAGCATCAAGAGACCCAGTACTTC.

The chain joins TRBV28 to TRBJ2-1, with 14 bases matching TRBD2. Germline CDR1 reads MDHEN; CDR2 reads SYDVKM. The CDR3 runs 19 residues. V gave up 6 bases and J gave up 8 bases; unmatched junction bases: 18. The CDR3 spells CASSRGLAGVLGRFDEQFF. The CDR3, as DNA: TGTGCCAGCAGCCGGGGACTAGCGGGAGTCTTGGGTAGGTTCGATGAGCAGTTCTTC.